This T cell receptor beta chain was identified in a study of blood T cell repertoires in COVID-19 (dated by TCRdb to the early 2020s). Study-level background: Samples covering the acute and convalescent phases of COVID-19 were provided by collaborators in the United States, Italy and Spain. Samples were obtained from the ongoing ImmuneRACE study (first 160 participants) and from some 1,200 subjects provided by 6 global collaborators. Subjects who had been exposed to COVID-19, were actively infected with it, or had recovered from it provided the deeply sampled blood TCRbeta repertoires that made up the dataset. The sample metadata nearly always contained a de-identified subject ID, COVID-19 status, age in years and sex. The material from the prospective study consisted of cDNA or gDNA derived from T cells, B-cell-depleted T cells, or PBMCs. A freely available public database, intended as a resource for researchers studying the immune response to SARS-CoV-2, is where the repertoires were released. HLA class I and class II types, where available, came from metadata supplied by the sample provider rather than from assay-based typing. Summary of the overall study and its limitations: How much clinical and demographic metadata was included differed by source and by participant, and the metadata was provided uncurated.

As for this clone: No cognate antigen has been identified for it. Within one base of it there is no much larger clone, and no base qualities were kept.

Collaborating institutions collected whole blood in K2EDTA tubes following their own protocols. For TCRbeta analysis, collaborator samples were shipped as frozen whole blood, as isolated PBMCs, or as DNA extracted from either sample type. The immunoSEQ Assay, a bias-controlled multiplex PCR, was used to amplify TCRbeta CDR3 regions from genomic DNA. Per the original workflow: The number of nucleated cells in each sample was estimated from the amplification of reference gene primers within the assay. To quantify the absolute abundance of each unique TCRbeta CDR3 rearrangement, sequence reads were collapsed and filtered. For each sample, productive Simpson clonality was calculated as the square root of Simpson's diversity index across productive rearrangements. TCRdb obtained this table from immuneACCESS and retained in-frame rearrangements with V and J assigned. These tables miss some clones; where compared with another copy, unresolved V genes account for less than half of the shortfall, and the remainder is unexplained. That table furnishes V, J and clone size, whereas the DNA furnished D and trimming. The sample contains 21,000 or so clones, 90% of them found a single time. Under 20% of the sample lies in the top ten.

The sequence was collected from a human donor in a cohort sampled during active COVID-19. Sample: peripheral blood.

The CDR3 region: CSVTRDSSYEQYF. The DNA sequence is TGCAGCGTGACCCGGGACAGCTCCTACGAGCAGTACTTC. The sequence joins TRBV29-1 to TRBJ2-7; TRBD1 fits 7 bases in the junction. Ends trimmed: V by 6 bases, J by 0 bases; bases unmatched to a gene: 5. The germline V gene sets CDR1 to SQVTM and CDR2 to ANQGSEA. Inclusive of the bounding cysteine and phenylalanine, the CDR3 is 13 residues long. The kept DNA is CDR3 alone, 39 bases in frame from the first base.